This T cell receptor beta chain was observed in a study of CD8 T cells in ankylosing spondylitis. With 6 bases clipped from V and 6 bases from J, the junction kept 9 bases outside the gene matches. The CDR3 extends over 14 amino acids. The germline V gene encodes CDR1 SQVTM and CDR2 ANQGSEA. This clonotype appeared many times. TCRdb analysed the 5' RACE reads with MiXCR anew, one entry per CDR3 protein. There are more than 60,000 distinct CDR3 sequences in the sample; roughly 6.1% occur only once, and around 5% lies in the top ten. V and J are TRBV29-1 and TRBJ2-3; 10 nucleotides match TRBD1. This receptor was taken from a male donor with ankylosing spondylitis. Sequencing was carried out using synovial fluid, either unsorted or a sorted T cell fraction (not recorded which). The CDR3 DNA reads TGCAGCGTCCTGCGGGACAGGGGCGTGGATACGCAGTATTTT. Protein: CSVLRDRGVDTQYF.